These 25 T cell receptor beta chains originate from one sample sequenced in a study of blood T cell repertoires in COVID-19. Libraries were prepared by immunoSEQ multiplex PCR; TCRdb keeps only in-frame clonotypes and omits some of them. This table has more than 15,000 clones, around 94% appearing once. The sequencing sample was made of peripheral blood. All receptors derive from a human donor in a cohort sampled during active COVID-19.

The chain employs TRBV6-5 and TRBJ1-1, with a weak D call TRBD1 (5 bases). V dropped 2 bases and J dropped 10 bases, with 14 bases sitting between them. This CDR3 spans 13 amino acids. CDR1 and CDR2 (germline): MNHEY, SVGAGI. The CDR3 DNA sequence: TGTGCCAGCAGTTACACAAGGGGTTTAGGAGCTTTCTTT. Protein: CASSYTRGLGAFF.

This clone was detected once. V and J are TRBV5-4 and TRBJ2-7; 8 bases are a match to TRBD1. V lost 4 bases and J lost 5; bases outside the gene matches: 8. The CDR3 consists of 14 residues. Germline V lookup: CDR1 SGHNT, CDR2 YYREEE (reference sequence). CDR3 sequence: CASSAMTGVNEQYF. CDR3 in DNA: TGTGCCAGCAGCGCTATGACAGGGGTTAACGAGCAGTACTTC.

The chain uses TRBV24-1 and TRBJ2-7; D is unresolved. The length of the CDR3 is 16 residues. CDR1 is KGHDR, CDR2 SFDVKD, per germline. The ends were cut back, 2 bases at V and 1 base at J, with 14 bases in the middle. The CDR3 protein is CATSDSARGRSYEQYF. The CDR3, as DNA: TGTGCCACCAGTGATTCGGCCCGCGGAAGGTCCTACGAGCAGTACTTC.

CDR3: CASSGGLALETQYF. The DNA of the CDR3 is TGTGCCAGCAGTGGAGGACTAGCGTTGGAGACCCAGTACTTC. The chain combines TRBV27 with TRBJ2-5; 9 bases match TRBD2. With 5 bases clipped from V and 5 bases from J, the junction kept 6 bases outside the gene matches. Germline lookup yields CDR1 MNHEY and CDR2 SMNVEV (reference sequence). The CDR3 is 14 amino acids.

The chain uses TRBV5-6 and TRBJ1-2, with D tentatively TRBD1 (6 bases). Trimming stripped 5 bases from V and 3 bases from J, with 20 bases between. The germline CDR1 and CDR2 sequences are SGHDT and YYEEEE. CDR3 length: 16 residues. CDR3 sequence reads: CASSSGVELGDYGYTF. In DNA form, the CDR3 reads TGTGCCAGCAGTTCAGGGGTAGAACTCGGCGACTATGGCTACACCTTC.

The rearrangement uses TRBV6-2 or TRBV6-3 and TRBJ2-7; TRBD1 is a possible D gene (6 bases). Germline V gene sequence: CDR1 MNHEY, CDR2 SVGEGT. Deletions cut 5 bases from V and 5 bases from J, with 19 bases between. The CDR3 totals 15 residues. DNA for the CDR3: TGTGCCAGCAGTGACCCTCCGGGCAAGGGGGACGAGCAGTACTTC. Protein product: CASSDPPGKGDEQYF.

The chain combines TRBV7-9 with TRBJ2-3; 7 nucleotides align to TRBD1. The CDR3 has 16 amino acids. Looked up from germline, CDR1 is SEHNR and CDR2 is FQNEAQ (reference sequence). Trimming took 5 bases from V and 2 from J; bases not matched to a gene: 10. The CDR3 loop is CASSPTSDRDTDTQYF. The CDR3 DNA follows: TGTGCCAGCAGCCCGACCAGCGACAGGGACACAGATACGCAGTATTTT.

This chain uses TRBV11-3 with TRBJ2-1; 9 bases align to TRBD2. The CDR3 spans 18 residues. V lost 3 bases and J lost 0; bases outside the gene matches: 9. Germline V gene lookup returns CDR1 SGHNT and CDR2 YENEEA. The CDR3 here is CASSFRKAGGSSYNEQFF. CDR3 DNA: TGTGCCAGCAGCTTTCGGAAAGCGGGGGGTAGCTCCTACAATGAGCAGTTCTTC.

The chain uses TRBV18 and TRBJ2-7; TRBD1 matches at 9 bases. The CDR3 contains 15 residues. Germline trimming cut 1 base from V and 3 bases from J; bases unmatched to any gene: 4. The germline V gene has CDR1 KGHSH and CDR2 LQKENI. The CDR3 sequence is CASSPRGTGRYEQYF. CDR3 bases: TGTGCCAGCTCACCACGGGGGACAGGGCGCTACGAGCAGTACTTC.

The chain links TRBV7-8 to TRBJ1-2, with a weak D call TRBD1 (5 bases). The ends were cut back, 2 bases at V and 3 bases at J, with 13 bases in the middle. From germline, CDR1 is SGHVS and CDR2 FQNEAQ. This CDR3 has 15 residues. Written as DNA, the CDR3 is TGTGCCAGCAGCTTAAAGACAGCCGAAGACTATGGCTACACCTTC. It translates to CASSLKTAEDYGYTF.

This rearrangement joins TRBV29-1 to TRBJ2-7, with D possibly being TRBD2 (6 bases). Germline V CDR1 and CDR2: SQVTM, ANQGSEA. Trimming removed 3 bases at V and 2 bases at J, with 14 bases between. The CDR3 runs 14 residues. The CDR3 sequence: CSVDGSGETYEQYF. CDR3 DNA sequence: TGCAGCGTTGACGGTAGCGGAGAAACCTACGAGCAGTACTTC.

The V and J genes are TRBV11-2 and TRBJ2-5; TRBD2 aligns across 11 bases. The germline V gene has CDR1 SGHAT and CDR2 FQNNGV. J lost 4 bases, V lost 5 bases, and 15 bases had no gene match. This CDR3 spans 18 amino acids. Here the CDR3 reads CASSHLAGGRVVRETQYF. The CDR3 region has the DNA TGTGCCAGCAGCCATTTAGCGGGGGGGCGAGTTGTAAGAGAGACCCAGTACTTC.

This chain joins TRBV6-5 and TRBJ1-1, with a weak D call TRBD1 (5 bases). CDR1 MNHEY and CDR2 SVGAGI come from the germline V gene. The CDR3 runs to 14 residues. V lost 0 bases, J lost 11 bases, and 16 bases lay in between. The CDR3 region is CASSYSTAGDWAFF. The CDR3 nucleotides read TGTGCCAGCAGTTACTCAACCGCGGGGGATTGGGCTTTCTTT.

The rearrangement links TRBV7-9 to TRBJ1-2; TRBD1 matches at 8 bases. Trimming took 3 bases from V and 4 from J; bases not matched to a gene: 7. The length of the CDR3 is 15 residues. Germline V gene lookup returns CDR1 SEHNR and CDR2 FQNEAQ (reference sequence). CDR3 nucleotide sequence: TGTGCCAGCAGCTTCTCACAGGGGGGAGCCTATGGCTACACCTTC. It is translated as CASSFSQGGAYGYTF.

This sequence joins TRBV11-2 and TRBJ2-7, with D possibly TRBD2 on 6 matching bases. This CDR3 has 13 amino acids. Trimming removed 1 base at V and 4 bases at J, with 8 bases between. Germline loops: CDR1 SGHAT, CDR2 FQNNGV. The CDR3 sequence: CASSLARGYEQYF. In DNA form, the CDR3 reads TGTGCCAGCAGCTTAGCTCGGGGGTACGAGCAGTACTTC.

This clone was observed a few times. The chain is built from TRBV6-1 and TRBJ1-3; perhaps TRBD1 as D (5 bases). Germline values: CDR1 MNHNS, CDR2 SASEGT. The CDR3 is 16 amino acids. V was cut by 2 bases and J by 1 base, with 12 bases left in between. The CDR3 region has the DNA TGTGCCAGCAGTGAATTTGAAGGGGTTTCTGGAAACACCATATATTTT. It codes for CASSEFEGVSGNTIYF.

The chain uses TRBV13 and TRBJ2-3, with 7 bases lining up with TRBD2. The V and J ends lost 4 bases and 4 bases, in that order; junction bases with no gene match: 2. The germline CDR1 and CDR2 sequences are PRHDT and FYEKMQ (reference sequence). The CDR3 sequence is 13 residues long. The CDR3 coding sequence is TGTGCCAGCAGCTGGGGGGGTTCAGATACGCAGTATTTT. Its protein product is CASSWGGSDTQYF. Looking up the rest from reference TRBV13 and TRBJ2-3 gives the full variable domain: AAGVIQSPRHLIKEKRETATLKCYPIPRHDTVYWYQQGPGQDPQFLISFYEKMQSDKGSIPDRFSAQQFSDYHSELNMSSLELGDSALYFCASSWGGSDTQYFGPGTRLTVL.

This rearrangement joins TRBV11-2 to TRBJ2-7; 7 nucleotides align to TRBD2. Germline CDR1 is SGHAT and CDR2 is FQNNGV. After removal of 4 bases from V and 7 bases from J, the junction contained 10 bases not matched to a gene. This CDR3 has 14 amino acids. The CDR3 sequence: CASSYGDYPREQYF. CDR3 in DNA: TGTGCCAGCAGCTACGGGGACTACCCTAGAGAGCAGTACTTC.

This sequence joins TRBV3-1 (or the pseudogene TRBV3-2) and TRBJ2-7, with D possibly being TRBD1 (6 bases). CDR1 and CDR2 (germline): LGHDT, YNNKEL (reference sequence). Trimming left V 0 bases short and J 1 base short, with 19 bases between. This CDR3 region has 18 residues. CDR3 amino acids: CASSQDPHRDTDSYEQYF. CDR3 in DNA: TGTGCCAGCAGCCAAGATCCGCACCGGGACACCGATTCCTACGAGCAGTACTTC.

This sequence joins TRBV6-5 and TRBJ2-1, with TRBD1 identical over 9 bases. Trimming removed 2 bases from V and 4 bases from J; junction bases left unmatched: 3. Per germline, CDR1 MNHEY and CDR2 SVGAGI. The CDR3 has 15 residues. The CDR3 spells CASSYDRGEYNEQFF. CDR3 DNA sequence: TGTGCCAGCAGTTACGACAGGGGGGAATACAATGAGCAGTTCTTC.

The CDR3 protein is CASTPGLADRETQYF. DNA for the CDR3: TGTGCCAGCACTCCGGGACTAGCGGACCGGGAGACCCAGTACTTC. The rearrangement uses TRBV28 and TRBJ2-5, with 11 bases matching TRBD2. In germline, CDR1 is MDHEN, CDR2 SYDVKM. With 7 bases clipped from V and 5 bases from J, the junction kept 9 bases outside the gene matches. The CDR3 is made up of 15 amino acids. Using reference TRBV28 and TRBJ2-5 for the parts outside the CDR3, the full variable domain is DVKVTQSSRYLVKRTGEKVFLECVQDMDHENMFWYRQDPGLGLRLIYFSYDVKMKEKGDIPEGYSVSREKKERFSLILESASTNQTSMYLCASTPGLADRETQYFGPGTRLLVL.

The V call is TRBV5-6, the J call TRBJ2-5; 8 nucleotides align to TRBD1. The CDR3 consists of 14 residues. The germline CDR1 and CDR2 sequences are SGHDT and YYEEEE. After removal of 2 bases from V and 5 bases from J, the junction contained 5 bases not matched to a gene. The DNA of the CDR3 is TGTGCCAGCAGCTTTAGGACAGGGTTGGAGACCCAGTACTTC. The encoded protein is CASSFRTGLETQYF.

V and J are TRBV6-5 and TRBJ1-3; weak D call: TRBD1 (5 bases). V lost 1 base to trimming and J lost 2 bases, with 6 bases between them. The CDR3 covers 14 residues. The germline CDR1 and CDR2 sequences are MNHEY and SVGAGI. The CDR3 DNA is TGTGCCAGCAGTTACTGGGGGGCTGGAAACACCATATATTTT. Residues: CASSYWGAGNTIYF.

The V call is TRBV11-2, the J call TRBJ1-6; D is ambiguous. CDR3 length equals 17 residues. V lost 5 bases and J 7 bases, leaving 21 bases between the germline ends. Germline values: CDR1 SGHAT, CDR2 FQNNGV. The CDR3 reads CASSPRVGRTGNSPLHF. The CDR3 bases are TGTGCCAGCAGCCCCCGGGTCGGGAGGACGGGGAATTCACCCCTCCACTTT.

For the CDR3, the DNA is TGTGCCAGCAGCTACGGGGACAATGAGCAGTTCTTC. Translated, it gives CASSYGDNEQFF. The rearrangement links TRBV11-3 to TRBJ2-1, with a weak D call TRBD2 (5 bases). Per germline, CDR1 SGHNT and CDR2 YENEEA. Trimming took off 4 bases at V and 5 bases at J, with 6 bases between the two ends. This CDR3 has 12 amino acids.